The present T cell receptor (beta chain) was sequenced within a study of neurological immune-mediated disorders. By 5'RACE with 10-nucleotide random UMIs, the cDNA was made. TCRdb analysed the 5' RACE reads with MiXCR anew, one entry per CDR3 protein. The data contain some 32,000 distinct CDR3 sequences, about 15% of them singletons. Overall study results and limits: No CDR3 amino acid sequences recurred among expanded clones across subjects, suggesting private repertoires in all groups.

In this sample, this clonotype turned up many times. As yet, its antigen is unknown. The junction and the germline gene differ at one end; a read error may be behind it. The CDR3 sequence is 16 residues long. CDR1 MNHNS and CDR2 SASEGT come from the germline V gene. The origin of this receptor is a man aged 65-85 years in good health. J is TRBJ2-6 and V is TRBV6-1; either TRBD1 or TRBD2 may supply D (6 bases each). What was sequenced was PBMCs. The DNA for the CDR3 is TGTGCCAGCGTCCCGGCGGCTGGTTCGGGGGCCGACGTCCTGACTTTC. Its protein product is CASVPAAGSGADVLTF.